These 20 T cell receptor beta chains share one sample of origin, sequenced in a study of cytomegalovirus exposure and HLA in healthy donors listed by TCRdb under 2017. The library was generated by the immunoSEQ multiplex PCR assay. The multiplex PCR relied on a mix of 60 forward primers for TCR Vbeta segments and 13 reverse primers for TCR Jbeta segments. This immuneACCESS table, as held by TCRdb, lists in-frame sequences with V and J called but not all clones. Of the missing ones, under half trace to an unresolved V gene in checked studies; the others have no known cause. Present in this sample are approximately 210,000 clones, 70% to 80% of which were seen just once. The leading ten clones occupy around 0.4% of the sample. Material: PBMCs. The receptors derive from a male donor in good health and CMV-seropositive.

This rearrangement joins TRBV5-4 to TRBJ1-6; 8 nucleotides line up with TRBD1. The CDR3 extends over 16 amino acids. Germline CDR1 reads SGHNT; CDR2 reads YYREEE (reference sequence). J gave up 6 bases and V 2 bases, and 7 bases lay outside the gene matches. Here the CDR3 reads CASSLPGTGLNSPLHF. In DNA form, the CDR3 reads TGTGCCAGCAGCTTACCAGGGACAGGTCTTAATTCACCCCTCCACTTT.

A few counts support this clone. The J gene is TRBJ2-7, the V gene TRBV4-1, with a possible D match to TRBD1 (5 bases). This CDR3 spans 15 amino acids. CDR1 and CDR2 from the germline V gene are MGHRA and YSYEKL. Trimming stripped 0 bases from V and 0 bases from J, with 9 bases between. The CDR3 here is CASSQETVDSYEQYF. The DNA of the CDR3 is TGCGCCAGCAGCCAAGAGACAGTCGACTCCTACGAGCAGTACTTC.

The rearrangement joins TRBV11-1 to TRBJ2-7; D may be TRBD1 (5 bases). CDR1 is SGHAT, CDR2 FQDESV, per germline (reference sequence). Trimming cost V 4 bases and J 7 bases, with 11 bases left between them. This CDR3 has 12 amino acids. The CDR3 nucleotides read TGTGCCAGCAGCTACTCTCAGGGTGAGCAGTACTTC. Its translation is CASSYSQGEQYF.

This sequence joins TRBV19 and TRBJ2-2; D is ambiguous. V was clipped by 1 base and J by 4 bases, with 7 bases between them. Germline loops: CDR1 LNHDA, CDR2 SQIVND (reference sequence). This CDR3 region has 14 residues. CDR3 region: CASSIARGTGELFF. CDR3 sequence (DNA): TGTGCCAGTAGTATAGCAAGAGGCACCGGGGAGCTGTTTTTT.

This clone was seen more than once but under ten times. This sample includes further DNA sequences coding for the same CDR3. The CDR3 coding sequence is TGTGCCAGCTCACCGTCGACAGTGAACACTGAAGCTTTCTTT. As protein: CASSPSTVNTEAFF. The chain links TRBV18 to TRBJ1-1, with a possible D match to TRBD1 (5 bases). V was pared by 3 bases and J by 0 bases, with 8 bases between. The CDR3 consists of 14 residues. The V gene's germline CDR1 is KGHSH and CDR2 LQKENI.

The CDR3 protein is CAWSSDEKLFF. DNA of the CDR3: TGTGCCTGGAGTTCCGATGAAAAACTGTTTTTT. The chain couples TRBV30 to TRBJ1-4; D not certain. Germline CDR1 and CDR2: GTSNPN and SVGIG (reference sequence). The CDR3 has 11 residues. V lost 2 bases and J lost 6, with 4 bases in between.

The J gene is TRBJ2-1, the V gene TRBV5-1; the match to TRBD2 covers 13 bases. Germline assignment: CDR1 SGHRS and CDR2 YFSETQ. Germline trimming cut 4 bases from V and 10 bases from J; bases unmatched to any gene: 8. This CDR3 has 15 residues. CDR3 coding DNA: TGCGCCAGCAGCATAACTAGCGGGGGGGCATGGGAGCAGTTCTTC. It specifies CASSITSGGAWEQFF.

The rearrangement joins TRBV19 to TRBJ1-2; no clear D. This CDR3 spans 11 amino acids. CDR1 is LNHDA, CDR2 SQIVND, per germline (reference sequence). V lost 5 bases and J lost 8, with 9 bases in between. The CDR3 loop is CASSFSGGYTF. Written as DNA, the CDR3 is TGTGCCAGTAGTTTCAGTGGCGGCTACACCTTC.

CDR3 residues: CASTSSTDTQYF. Here the CDR3 DNA reads TGTGCCAGCACCTCTAGCACAGATACGCAGTATTTT. The V call is TRBV7-6, the J call TRBJ2-3; D is unresolved. CDR1 and CDR2 (germline): SGHVS, FNYEAQ. The CDR3 totals 12 residues. The V end was cut by 7 bases, the J end by 0 bases, with 5 bases between.

This clone was recorded a few times. The rearrangement uses TRBV9 and TRBJ1-3; D unclear. V dropped 7 bases and J dropped 0 bases, with 8 bases sitting between them. Germline V gene lookup returns CDR1 SGDLS and CDR2 YYNGEE. The CDR3 is 13 residues long. The CDR3, as DNA: TGTGCCAGCGAATCTAACTCTGGAAACACCATATATTTT. Its translation is CASESNSGNTIYF.

The chain uses TRBV7-6 and TRBJ1-1; 9 bases agree with TRBD1. The ends lost 2 bases at V and 4 bases at J; junction bases unmatched: 14. This CDR3 has 18 amino acids. The germline gives CDR1 SGHVS, CDR2 FNYEAQ. The CDR3 loop is CASSLLVPGQGRGTEAFF. Written as DNA, the CDR3 is TGTGCCAGCAGCTTACTCGTCCCGGGACAGGGCCGGGGCACTGAAGCTTTCTTT.

As DNA, the CDR3 is TGTGCCATCAGTGGTACTAGGGGGGGGGAGTACAATGAGCAGTTCTTC. Residues: CAISGTRGGEYNEQFF. The rearrangement joins TRBV10-3 to TRBJ2-1; perhaps TRBD2 as D (7 bases). Germline lookup yields CDR1 ENHRY and CDR2 SYGVKD. This CDR3 is built from 16 residues. V lost 4 bases to trimming and J lost 4 bases, with 17 bases between them.

The rearrangement joins TRBV19 to TRBJ2-3, with unresolved D. The CDR3 is 12 amino acids. V was shortened by 1 base and J by 5 bases, with 4 bases between the two germline ends. Germline lookup yields CDR1 LNHDA and CDR2 SQIVND (reference sequence). The CDR3 DNA reads as TGTGCCAGTAGTATAGGTCTAGATACGCAGTATTTT. Translating gives CASSIGLDTQYF.

J is TRBJ2-5 and V is TRBV25-1; tentative D call: TRBD2 (6 bases). Trimming pared 6 bases from V and 1 base from J, leaving 18 bases between. In germline, CDR1 is MGHDK, CDR2 SYGVNS. This CDR3 contains 16 residues. CDR3 residues: CASSLKWDWSQETQYF. CDR3 bases: TGTGCCAGCAGCCTAAAATGGGACTGGTCCCAAGAGACCCAGTACTTC.

The rearrangement uses TRBV5-1 and TRBJ2-3; TRBD2 aligns across 12 bases. Germline V lookup: CDR1 SGHRS, CDR2 YFSETQ. V trimming: 0 bases; J trimming: 2 bases; junction bases outside the gene matches: 1. The CDR3 spans 16 residues. CDR3 nucleotide sequence: TGCGCCAGCAGCTTGGCTAGCGGGGGGGACACAGATACGCAGTATTTT. Translation: CASSLASGGDTDTQYF. The full variable domain, with the rest looked up from reference TRBV5-1 and TRBJ2-3, is KAGVTQTPRYLIKTRGQQVTLSCSPISGHRSVSWYQQTPGQGLQFLFEYFSETQRNKGNFPGRFSGRQFSNSRSEMNVSTLELGDSALYLCASSLASGGDTDTQYFGPGTRLTVL.

V is TRBV7-7 and J is TRBJ2-5; no clear D gene. Trimming pared 5 bases from V and 1 base from J, leaving 5 bases between. CDR1 and CDR2 from the germline V gene are SSHAT and FNYEAQ (reference sequence). The CDR3 is 12 amino acids. CDR3 in DNA: TGTGCCAGCAGCCCAATCCAAGAGACCCAGTACTTC. Protein: CASSPIQETQYF.

The chain joins TRBV5-5 to TRBJ1-1; D remains ambiguous. V lost 0 bases to trimming and J lost 1 base, with 10 bases between them. The germline V gene encodes CDR1 SGHKS and CDR2 YYEKEE (reference sequence). The CDR3 runs 15 residues. The CDR3 DNA is TGTGCCAGCAGCTTGGTTCCAGGCCAGAACACTGAAGCTTTCTTT. Translated, it gives CASSLVPGQNTEAFF.

This clone appeared once. The rearrangement links TRBV7-9 to TRBJ1-2, with D uncertain. Germline V CDR1 and CDR2: SEHNR, FQNEAQ (reference sequence). V lost 4 bases, J lost 7 bases, and 16 bases lay in between. This CDR3 is 14 amino acids long. In DNA, the CDR3 is TGTGCCAGCAGCTCCCCGCAGGTTTCAACTGGCTACACCTTC. Its translation is CASSSPQVSTGYTF.

This chain connects TRBV6-1 to TRBJ1-2; D not resolved. Trimming shortened V by 11 bases and J by 0 bases, and 16 bases separated the two germline ends. CDR3 length: 14 residues. Germline V gives CDR1 MNHNS, CDR2 SASEGT. The CDR3, as DNA: TGTGCCTTCAAAGCTGACTGGCCTAACTATGGCTACACCTTC. It codes for CAFKADWPNYGYTF.

This clone occurred a few times. This chain joins TRBV7-6 and TRBJ2-6; D gene uncertain. V lost 2 bases and J lost 4, with 12 bases in between. Germline CDR1 SGHVS, CDR2 FNYEAQ. CDR3 size: 16 residues. CDR3 loop: CASSLSRTLGANVLTF. For the CDR3, the DNA is TGTGCCAGCAGCTTAAGCCGAACGCTAGGGGCCAACGTCCTGACTTTC.